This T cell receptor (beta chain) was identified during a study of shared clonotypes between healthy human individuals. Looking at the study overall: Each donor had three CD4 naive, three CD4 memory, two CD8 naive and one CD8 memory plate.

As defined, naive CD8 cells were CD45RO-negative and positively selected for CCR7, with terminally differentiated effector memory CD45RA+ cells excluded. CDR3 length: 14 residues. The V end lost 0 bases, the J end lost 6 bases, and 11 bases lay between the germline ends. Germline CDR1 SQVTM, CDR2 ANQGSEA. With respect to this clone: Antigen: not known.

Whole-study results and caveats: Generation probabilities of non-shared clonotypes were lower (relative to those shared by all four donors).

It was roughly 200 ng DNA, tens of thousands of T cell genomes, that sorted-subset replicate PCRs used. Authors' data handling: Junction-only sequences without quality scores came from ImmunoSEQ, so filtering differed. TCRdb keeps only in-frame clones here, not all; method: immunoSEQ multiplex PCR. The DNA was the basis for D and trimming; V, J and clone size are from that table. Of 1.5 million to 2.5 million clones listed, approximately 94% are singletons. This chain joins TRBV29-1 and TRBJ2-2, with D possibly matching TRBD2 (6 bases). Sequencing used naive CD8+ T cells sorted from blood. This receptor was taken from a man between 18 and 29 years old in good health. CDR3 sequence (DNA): TGCAGCGTTGAAGAGGGCTGGGGGGCCGGGGAGCTGTTTTTT. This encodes CSVEEGWGAGELFF.